These T cell receptor beta chains were read from a single sample in a study of T cell repertoires in chronic hepatitis B. Sequenced by immunoSEQ multiplex PCR; TCRdb stores in-frame clones only, minus some. The data show approximately 520 clones, just under 85% seen once. The specimen was HBV polymerase (pol387) epitope-specific CD8+ T cells from PBMCs. These receptors all stem from a human donor with chronic hepatitis B virus infection. The CDR3 runs from the conserved cysteine through the conserved F or W. D genes are given only for firm matches. Expanded clones are given a class, and other clones once, few, many or no size at all.

TRBV7-8,TRBJ1-2,-,-,TGTGCCAGCAGCTTTAACAAGTATGGGGGACTAATAAACTATGGCTACACCTTC,CASSFNKYGGLINYGYTF
TRBV7-3,TRBJ2-7,-,-,TGTGCCAGCAGCCCTTACATGCAGCTCAATTACGAGCAGTACTTC,CASSPYMQLNYEQYF
TRBV4-3,TRBJ2-2,-,-,TGCGCCAGCAGCCATTGGACAATCGGGTCCGGGGAGCTGTTTTTT,CASSHWTIGSGELFF
TRBV6-1,TRBJ2-7,few,-,TGTGCCAGCACGGGACGCAACTACGAGCAGTACTTC,CASTGRNYEQYF
TRBV21-1,TRBJ1-5,-,-,TGTGCCAGCAGTGTCCCAGTACATTGGCATCATCAGCCCCAGCATTTT,CASSVPVHWHHQPQHF
TRBV7-9,TRBJ2-1,-,TRBD1,TGTGCCAGCAGGAATACCGGACAGGGGGCGGTTTATGAGCAGTTCTTC,CASRNTGQGAVYEQFF
TRBV19,TRBJ2-7,-,TRBD2,TGTGCCAGTAGTTCTAGCGGGAGGCAACACGAGCAGTACTTC,CASSSSGRQHEQYF
TRBV4-2,TRBJ2-3,-,-,TGTGCCAGCAGCCTACGACCGATAGGACCAGATACGCAGTATTTT,CASSLRPIGPDTQYF
TRBV4-1,TRBJ2-7,few,-,TGCGCCAGCAGCCAGGGATCCTACGAGCAGTACTTC,CASSQGSYEQYF
TRBV25-1,TRBJ2-5,few,-,TGTGCCAGCACCTTAGAAGAGACCCAGTACTTC,CASTLEETQYF
TRBV4-3,TRBJ1-4,once,-,TGCGCCAGCAGCCATTTCAGGCGCCACTCAACTAATGAAAAACTGTTTTTT,CASSHFRRHSTNEKLFF
TRBV4-3,TRBJ1-2,-,-,TGCGCCAGCAGCTATATTTGGGGGAATTTGGATGGCTACACCTTC,CASSYIWGNLDGYTF
TRBV12-1,TRBJ2-1,-,-,TGTGCCAGCAGCTTTGGTCCTCCTCAGGATCATTACAATGAGCAGTTCTTC,CASSFGPPQDHYNEQFF
TRBV21-1,TRBJ2-5,-,-,TGTGCCAGCCTGGCCTGGGGGCGAATGAAAGAGACCCAGTACTTC,CASLAWGRMKETQYF
TRBV4-1,TRBJ2-1,-,TRBD2,TGCGCCAGCAGCCAAGACAGGCTAGCGGGACGCCGGTCGAGCTCCTACAATGAGCAGTTCTTC,CASSQDRLAGRRSSSYNEQFF
TRBV10-3,TRBJ2-1,-,TRBD2,TGTGCCATCAGTCAACTAGCGGGTGACCTTTTTGAGCAGTTCTTC,CAISQLAGDLFEQFF
TRBV5-1,TRBJ1-2,-,-,TGCGCCAGCAGTCCCCCCCGGGGACCTGGCTATGGCTACACCTTC,CASSPPRGPGYGYTF
TRBV4-1,TRBJ1-6,-,-,TGCGCCAGCAGCCATCCTAGGTCAATGGACAGTTCACCCCTCCACTTT,CASSHPRSMDSSPLHF
TRBV9,TRBJ2-2,-,-,TGTGCCAGCAGCCCCCCCACCGGGGAGCTGTTTTTT,CASSPPTGELFF
TRBV11-2,TRBJ2-3,-,TRBD1,TGTGCCAGCAGCCCTACGAGGGGGCCCTCTGGGGCGCAGTATTTT,CASSPTRGPSGAQYF
TRBV18,TRBJ1-4,-,TRBD1,TGTGCCAGCTCACCGGGACAGAGTAATGAAAAACTGTTTTTT,CASSPGQSNEKLFF
TRBV5-1,TRBJ2-3,-,TRBD2,TGCGCCAGCAGCTTGGCACTGGCCATAGCGGGGGCAGATACGCAGTATTTT,CASSLALAIAGADTQYF
TRBV2,TRBJ2-2,-,TRBD2,TGTGCCAGCGACCCTCGGACTAGCGGGAGCCACACCGGGGAGCTGTTTTTT,CASDPRTSGSHTGELFF
TRBV5-5,TRBJ1-2,-,TRBD1,TGTGCCAGCAGCGCGGACAGGGGTTACGGCTACACCTTC,CASSADRGYGYTF
TRBV12-5,TRBJ1-5,few,-,TGTGCTAGTGGTTTGGACCTCGAATACTTAAATCAGCCCCAGCATTTT,CASGLDLEYLNQPQHF
TRBV4-1,TRBJ1-2,-,-,TGCGCCAGCAGCCAGATATGGGGGAGGGCGCCGGGCTACACCTTC,CASSQIWGRAPGYTF
TRBV28,TRBJ2-5,-,TRBD1,TGTGCCAGCAGTACTAGGGCCTGGACAGGGGCCGCACAAGAGACCCAGTACTTC,CASSTRAWTGAAQETQYF
TRBV4-1,TRBJ1-1,few,-,TGCGCCAGCAGCCAGCCCAGGTTTGGGTACACTGAAGCTTTCTTT,CASSQPRFGYTEAFF
TRBV28,TRBJ2-3,once,TRBD2,TGTGCCAGCAGTTTTAGGCGGGAGTGGGCAGATACGCAGTATTTT,CASSFRREWADTQYF
TRBV19,TRBJ1-1,-,-,TGTGCCAGTAGTGGGGGGTTGAGGGGCACTGAAGCTTTCTTT,CASSGGLRGTEAFF
TRBV4-2,TRBJ2-4,-,-,TGTGCCAGCAGCCAAGAATTACGTTCTAGGGACCGGCAGGCCAAAAACATTCAGTACTTC,CASSQELRSRDRQAKNIQYF
TRBV28,TRBJ2-1,-,-,TGTGCCAGCAGGGGTTGGGGTCCCTACAATGAGCAGTTCTTC,CASRGWGPYNEQFF
TRBV7-9,TRBJ1-2,-,-,TGTGCCAGCAGTTCGGACACCCTCTATGGCTACACCTTC,CASSSDTLYGYTF
TRBV6-6,TRBJ2-4,-,-,TGTGCCAGCAGTACCGACTGGGCCTTTTTTGATTACATTCAGTACTTC,CASSTDWAFFDYIQYF
TRBV4-3,TRBJ2-1,once,-,TGCGCCAGCAGCCAAGGGGACCTCTGGGAGTCCCCCTACAATGAGCAGTTCTTC,CASSQGDLWESPYNEQFF
TRBV5-1,TRBJ2-1,-,-,TGCGCCAGCAGCTTGCGCTCGACCATCTCCTACAATGAGCAGTTCTTC,CASSLRSTISYNEQFF